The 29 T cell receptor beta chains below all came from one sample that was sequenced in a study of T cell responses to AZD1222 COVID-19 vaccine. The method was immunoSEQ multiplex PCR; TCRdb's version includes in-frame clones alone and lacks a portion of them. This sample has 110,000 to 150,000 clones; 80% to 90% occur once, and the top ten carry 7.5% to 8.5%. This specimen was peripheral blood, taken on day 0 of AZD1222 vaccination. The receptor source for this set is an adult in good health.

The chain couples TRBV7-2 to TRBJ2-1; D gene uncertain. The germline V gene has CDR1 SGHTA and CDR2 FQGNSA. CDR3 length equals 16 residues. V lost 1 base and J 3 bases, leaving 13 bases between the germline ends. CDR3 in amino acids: CASSLVVFSYYNEQFF. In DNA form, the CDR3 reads TGTGCCAGCAGCTTAGTGGTGTTCTCCTACTACAATGAGCAGTTCTTC. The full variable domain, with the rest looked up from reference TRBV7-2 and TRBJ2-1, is GAGVSQSPSNKVTEKGKDVELRCDPISGHTALYWYRQSLGQGLEFLIYFQGNSAPDKSGLPSDRFSAERTGGSVSTLTIQRTQQEDSAVYLCASSLVVFSYYNEQFFGPGTRLTVL.

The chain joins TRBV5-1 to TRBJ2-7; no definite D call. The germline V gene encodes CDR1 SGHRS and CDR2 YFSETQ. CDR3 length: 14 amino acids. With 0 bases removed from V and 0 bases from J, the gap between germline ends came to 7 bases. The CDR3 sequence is CASSLAGSSYEQYF. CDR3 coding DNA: TGCGCCAGCAGCTTGGCCGGTAGCTCCTACGAGCAGTACTTC. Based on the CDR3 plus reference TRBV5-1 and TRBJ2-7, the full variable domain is KAGVTQTPRYLIKTRGQQVTLSCSPISGHRSVSWYQQTPGQGLQFLFEYFSETQRNKGNFPGRFSGRQFSNSRSEMNVSTLELGDSALYLCASSLAGSSYEQYFGPGTRLTVT.

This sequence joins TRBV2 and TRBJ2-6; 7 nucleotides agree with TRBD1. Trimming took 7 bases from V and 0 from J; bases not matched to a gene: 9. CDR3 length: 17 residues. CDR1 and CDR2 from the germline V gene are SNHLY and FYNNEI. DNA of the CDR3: TGTGCCAGCAACCCGGGACAGCCTCTCTCTGGGGCCAACGTCCTGACTTTC. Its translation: CASNPGQPLSGANVLTF.

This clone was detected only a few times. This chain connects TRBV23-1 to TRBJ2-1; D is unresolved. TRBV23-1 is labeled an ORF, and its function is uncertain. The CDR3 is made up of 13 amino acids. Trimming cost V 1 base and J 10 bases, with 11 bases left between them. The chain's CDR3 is CASSQWGRTEQFF. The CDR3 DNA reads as TGCGCCAGCAGTCAATGGGGAAGGACCGAGCAGTTCTTC.

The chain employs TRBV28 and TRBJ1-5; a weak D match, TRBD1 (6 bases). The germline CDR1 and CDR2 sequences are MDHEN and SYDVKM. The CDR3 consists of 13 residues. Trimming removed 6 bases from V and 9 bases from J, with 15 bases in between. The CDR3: CASSGDIYLPQHF. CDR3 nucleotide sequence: TGTGCCAGCAGCGGGGACATCTATTTGCCCCAGCATTTT. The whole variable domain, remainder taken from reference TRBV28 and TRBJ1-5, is DVKVTQSSRYLVKRTGEKVFLECVQDMDHENMFWYRQDPGLGLRLIYFSYDVKMKEKGDIPEGYSVSREKKERFSLILESASTNQTSMYLCASSGDIYLPQHFGDGTRLSIL.

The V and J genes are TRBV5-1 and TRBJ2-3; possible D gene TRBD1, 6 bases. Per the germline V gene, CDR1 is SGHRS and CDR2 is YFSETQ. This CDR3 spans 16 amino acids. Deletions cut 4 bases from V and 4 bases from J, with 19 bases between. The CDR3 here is CASSRETGKGADTQYF. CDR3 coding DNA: TGCGCCAGCAGCCGCGAGACCGGGAAGGGGGCAGATACGCAGTATTTT.

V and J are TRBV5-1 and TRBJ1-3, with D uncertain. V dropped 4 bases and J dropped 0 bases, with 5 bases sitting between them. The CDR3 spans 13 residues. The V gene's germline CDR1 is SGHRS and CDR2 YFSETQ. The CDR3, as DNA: TGCGCCAGCAGCCCGGGCTCTGGAAACACCATATATTTT. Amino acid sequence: CASSPGSGNTIYF.

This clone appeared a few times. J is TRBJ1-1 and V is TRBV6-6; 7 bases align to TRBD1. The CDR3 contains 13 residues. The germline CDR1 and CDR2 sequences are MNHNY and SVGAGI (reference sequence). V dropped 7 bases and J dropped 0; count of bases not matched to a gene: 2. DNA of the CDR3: TGTGCCAGCAAGGGGGCGATGAACACTGAAGCTTTCTTT. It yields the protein CASKGAMNTEAFF.

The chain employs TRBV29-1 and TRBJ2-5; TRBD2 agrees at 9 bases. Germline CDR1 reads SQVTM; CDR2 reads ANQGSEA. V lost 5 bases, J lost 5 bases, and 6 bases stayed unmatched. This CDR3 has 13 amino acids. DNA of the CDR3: TGCAGCGTTCCGGGACTAGCTAGGGAGACCCAGTACTTC. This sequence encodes CSVPGLARETQYF.

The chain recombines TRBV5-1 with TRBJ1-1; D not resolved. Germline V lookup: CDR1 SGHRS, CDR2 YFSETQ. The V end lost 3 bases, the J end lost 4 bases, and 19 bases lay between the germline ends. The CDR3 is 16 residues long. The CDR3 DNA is TGCGCCAGCAGCTACAACCTATGGATGGGAGGCACTGAAGCTTTCTTT. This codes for CASSYNLWMGGTEAFF.

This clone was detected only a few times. The CDR3: CASSFGTGARSNQPQHF. The CDR3 DNA follows: TGTGCCAGCAGCTTTGGGACAGGGGCGCGGAGCAATCAGCCCCAGCATTTT. The chain couples TRBV11-2 to TRBJ1-5, with TRBD1 identical over 10 bases. CDR3 length: 17 amino acids. Germline V gene sequence: CDR1 SGHAT, CDR2 FQNNGV. The ends lost 3 bases at V and 1 base at J; junction bases unmatched: 6.

CDR3: CAITNPPGYEQFF. The CDR3 region has the DNA TGTGCCATCACTAACCCCCCGGGGTATGAGCAGTTCTTC. The chain has TRBV10-3 and TRBJ2-1; TRBD2 is a possible D gene (5 bases). This CDR3 is built from 13 residues. Between the trimmed V and J ends, which lost 7 bases and 8 bases, there was a span of 15 bases. Germline V gene data show CDR1 as ENHRY and CDR2 as SYGVKD.

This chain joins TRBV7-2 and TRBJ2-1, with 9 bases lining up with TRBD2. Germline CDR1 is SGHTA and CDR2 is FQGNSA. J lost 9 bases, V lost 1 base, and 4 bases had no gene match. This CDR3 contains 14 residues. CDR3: CASSLVPTSGEQFF. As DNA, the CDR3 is TGTGCCAGCAGCTTAGTACCGACTAGCGGTGAGCAGTTCTTC.

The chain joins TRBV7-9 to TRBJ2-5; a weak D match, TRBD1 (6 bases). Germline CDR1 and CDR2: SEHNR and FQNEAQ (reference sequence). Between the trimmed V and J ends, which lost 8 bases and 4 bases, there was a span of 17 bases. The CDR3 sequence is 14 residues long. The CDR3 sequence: CASLSPGAGETQYF. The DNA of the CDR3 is TGTGCCAGCCTTTCCCCAGGGGCCGGAGAGACCCAGTACTTC.

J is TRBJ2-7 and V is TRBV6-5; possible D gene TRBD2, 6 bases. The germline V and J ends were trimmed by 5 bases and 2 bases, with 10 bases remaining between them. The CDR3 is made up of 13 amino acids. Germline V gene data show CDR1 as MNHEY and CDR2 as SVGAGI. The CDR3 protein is CASSPEGTYEQYF. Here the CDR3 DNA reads TGTGCCAGCAGTCCGGAGGGCACCTACGAGCAGTACTTC.

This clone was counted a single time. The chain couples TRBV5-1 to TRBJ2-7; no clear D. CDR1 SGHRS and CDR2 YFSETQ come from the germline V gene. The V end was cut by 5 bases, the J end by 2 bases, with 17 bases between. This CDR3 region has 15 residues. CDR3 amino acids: CASRMENSGPYEQYF. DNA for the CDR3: TGCGCCAGCAGGATGGAAAACTCGGGCCCCTACGAGCAGTACTTC.

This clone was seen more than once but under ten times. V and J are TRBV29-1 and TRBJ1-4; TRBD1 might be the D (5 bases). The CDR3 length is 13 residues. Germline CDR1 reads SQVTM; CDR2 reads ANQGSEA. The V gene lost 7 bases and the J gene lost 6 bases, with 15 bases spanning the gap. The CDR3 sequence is CSAREGSDEKLFF. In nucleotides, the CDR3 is TGCAGCGCCAGAGAGGGGAGTGATGAAAAACTGTTTTTT.

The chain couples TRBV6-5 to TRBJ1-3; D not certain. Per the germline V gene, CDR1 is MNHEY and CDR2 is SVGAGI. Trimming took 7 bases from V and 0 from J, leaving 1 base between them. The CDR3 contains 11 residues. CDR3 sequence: CASNSGNTIYF. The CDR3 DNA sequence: TGTGCCAGCAACTCTGGAAACACCATATATTTT.

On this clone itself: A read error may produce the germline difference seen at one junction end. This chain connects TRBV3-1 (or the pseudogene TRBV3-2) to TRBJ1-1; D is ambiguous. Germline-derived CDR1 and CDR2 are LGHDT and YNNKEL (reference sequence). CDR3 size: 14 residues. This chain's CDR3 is CASSQEGRNAEAFF. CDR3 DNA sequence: TGTGCCAGCAGCCAAGAGGGCAGGAACGCTGAAGCTTTCTTT.

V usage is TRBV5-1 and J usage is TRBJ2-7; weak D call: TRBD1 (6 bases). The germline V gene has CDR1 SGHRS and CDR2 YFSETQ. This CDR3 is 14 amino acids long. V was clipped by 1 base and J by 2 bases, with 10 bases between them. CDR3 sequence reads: CASSLSYRAYEQYF. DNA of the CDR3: TGCGCCAGCAGCTTGAGCTACAGGGCCTACGAGCAGTACTTC.

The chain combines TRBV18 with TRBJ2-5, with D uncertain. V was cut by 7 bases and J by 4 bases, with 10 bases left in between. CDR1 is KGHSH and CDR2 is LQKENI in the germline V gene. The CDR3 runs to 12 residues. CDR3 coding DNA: TGTGCCAGCTTCCACCTCGGAGAGACCCAGTACTTC. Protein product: CASFHLGETQYF.

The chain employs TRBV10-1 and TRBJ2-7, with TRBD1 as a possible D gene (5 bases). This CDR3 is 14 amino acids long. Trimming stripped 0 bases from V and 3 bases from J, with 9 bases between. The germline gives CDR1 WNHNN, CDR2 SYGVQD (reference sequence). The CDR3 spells CASSESGRDYEQYF. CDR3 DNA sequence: TGCGCCAGCAGTGAGTCAGGCAGGGACTACGAGCAGTACTTC.

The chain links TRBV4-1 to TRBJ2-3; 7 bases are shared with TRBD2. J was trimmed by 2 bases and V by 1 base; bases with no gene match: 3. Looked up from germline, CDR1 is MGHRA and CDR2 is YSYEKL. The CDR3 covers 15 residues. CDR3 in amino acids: CASSQVGGDTDTQYF. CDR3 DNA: TGCGCCAGCAGCCAAGTTGGGGGGGACACAGATACGCAGTATTTT.

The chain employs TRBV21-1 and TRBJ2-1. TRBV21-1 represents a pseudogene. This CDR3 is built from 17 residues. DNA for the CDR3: TGTGCCAGCAGCAAAGGAGAGGGGGGAGAAGTCTCCAATGAGCAGTTCTTC. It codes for CASSKGEGGEVSNEQFF.

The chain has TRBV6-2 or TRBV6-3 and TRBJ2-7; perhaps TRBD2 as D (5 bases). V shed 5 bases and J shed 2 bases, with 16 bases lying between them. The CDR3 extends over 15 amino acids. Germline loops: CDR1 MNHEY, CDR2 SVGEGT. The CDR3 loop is CASSPGNYGPYEQYF. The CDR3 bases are TGTGCCAGCAGTCCGGGAAACTACGGGCCCTACGAGCAGTACTTC.

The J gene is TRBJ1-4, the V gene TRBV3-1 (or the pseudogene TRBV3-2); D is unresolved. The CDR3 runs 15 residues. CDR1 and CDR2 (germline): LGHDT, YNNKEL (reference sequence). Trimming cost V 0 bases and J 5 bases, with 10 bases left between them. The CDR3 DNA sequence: TGTGCCAGCAGCCAAGATTGGGCAGTAAATGAAAAACTGTTTTTT. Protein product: CASSQDWAVNEKLFF.

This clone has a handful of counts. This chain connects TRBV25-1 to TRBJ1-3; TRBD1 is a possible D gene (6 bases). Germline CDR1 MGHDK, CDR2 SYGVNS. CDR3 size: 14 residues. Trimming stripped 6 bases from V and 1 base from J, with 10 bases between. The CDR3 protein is CASREQGSGNTIYF. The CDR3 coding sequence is TGTGCCAGCAGGGAACAGGGATCTGGAAACACCATATATTTT. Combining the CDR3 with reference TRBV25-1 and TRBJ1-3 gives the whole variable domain EADIYQTPRYLVIGTGKKITLECSQTMGHDKMYWYQQDPGMELHLIHYSYGVNSTEKGDLSSESTVSRIRTEHFPLTLESARPSHTSQYLCASREQGSGNTIYFGEGSWLTVV.

The chain's CDR3 is CAISELPGGLNQPQHF. In DNA form, the CDR3 reads TGTGCCATCAGTGAACTCCCAGGGGGCCTCAATCAGCCCCAGCATTTT. V and J are TRBV10-3 and TRBJ1-5; 8 nucleotides align to TRBD1. The CDR3 is 16 amino acids. V gave up 3 bases and J gave up 3 bases; unmatched junction bases: 7. From germline, CDR1 is ENHRY and CDR2 SYGVKD.

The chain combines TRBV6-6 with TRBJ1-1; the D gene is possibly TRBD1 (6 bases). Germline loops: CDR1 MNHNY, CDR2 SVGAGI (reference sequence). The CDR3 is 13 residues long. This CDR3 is CVTYPGQSGKAFF. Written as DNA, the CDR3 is TGTGTCACATACCCTGGACAGTCGGGCAAGGCTTTCTTT.